What follows are 3 T cell receptor beta chains derived from one specimen sequenced in a study of response to subunit inactivated influenza vaccine. MiXCR was run by TCRdb on the RT-PCR reads, yielding one entry per CDR3 protein. The data hold 600,000 to 850,000 distinct CDR3 sequences, with approximately 14% observed a single time. The sequenced sample was PBMCs from blood, obtained 14 to 15 days before vaccination. Receptors were obtained from a man aged 45-65 years who received an inactivated influenza vaccine.

This clonotype was recorded many times. This chain connects TRBV3-1 to TRBJ2-5; D call uncertain. Trimming removed 0 bases from V and 5 bases from J, with 13 bases in between. The CDR3 spans 15 residues. Germline V CDR1 and CDR2: LGHDT, YNNKEL (reference sequence). In DNA form, the CDR3 reads TGTGCCAGCAGCCAAGATCCGGGCGGTCGCGAGACCCAGTACTTC. Translation gives CASSQDPGGRETQYF.

This chain uses TRBV7-2 with TRBJ2-1; D remains unclear. Per the germline V gene, CDR1 is SGHTA and CDR2 is FQGNSA. This CDR3 spans 13 amino acids. Trimming stripped 5 bases from V and 7 bases from J, with 12 bases between. CDR3 bases: TGTGCCAGCAGCGCTCACCGGAAAAATGAGCAGTTCTTC. Residues: CASSAHRKNEQFF. The full variable domain, rest sourced from reference TRBV7-2 and TRBJ2-1, is GAGVSQSPSNKVTEKGKDVELRCDPISGHTALYWYRQSLGQGLEFLIYFQGNSAPDKSGLPSDRFSAERTGGSVSTLTIQRTQQEDSAVYLCASSAHRKNEQFFGPGTRLTVL.

The gene calls are TRBV7-2 and TRBJ2-1; 12 bases are shared with TRBD2. The J segment lost 0 bases and the V segment lost 2 bases, leaving 2 bases of the junction unmatched. Germline V gene lookup returns CDR1 SGHTA and CDR2 FQGNSA. The CDR3 covers 17 residues. The CDR3 loop reads CASSLPTSGSSYNEQFF. The DNA for the CDR3 is TGTGCCAGCAGCTTACCGACTAGCGGGAGCTCCTACAATGAGCAGTTCTTC.